This T cell receptor beta chain originates from a study of blood T cells in healthy people across ages. Overall study findings and caveats: It was the long-lived donors that had more naive CD4+ cells and higher diversity than aged donors. Naive T cell percentage showed a strong correlation with TCR beta diversity.

The donors, aged about 6 to 100, were healthy Caucasians from Russia. Per germline, CDR1 SGDLS and CDR2 YYNGEE. The CDR3 consists of 17 residues. V shed 3 bases and J shed 4 bases, with 22 bases lying between them. The authors ran a second PCR of about 7 to 11 cycles using a sample-barcoded 5' primer and a J-beta primer mix. A minimum of 2.5 million CDR3-containing paired-end reads was obtained for each sample. Each CDR3 protein gets one entry after TCRdb re-called the 5' RACE reads with MiXCR. This sample carries roughly 1,800,000 distinct CDR3 sequences, roughly 52% of them seen once, and the ten largest clones take more than 2%. Details on this clonotype: Its antigen remains unidentified.

The chain has TRBV9 and TRBJ1-2; TRBD1 is a possible D gene (5 bases). This clonotype was obtained from a woman aged 40 to 55 in good health. Material for sequencing was blood. CDR3 sequence: CASSAAPGTENFYGYTF. The CDR3 DNA reads TGTGCCAGCAGCGCCGCACCCGGGACGGAAAATTTCTATGGCTACACCTTC. Full variable domain (missing parts from reference TRBV9 and TRBJ1-2): DSGVTQTPKHLITATGQRVTLRCSPRSGDLSVYWYQQSLDQGLQFLIQYYNGEERAKGNILERFSAQQFPDLHSELNLSSLELGDSALYFCASSAAPGTENFYGYTFGSGTRLTVV.